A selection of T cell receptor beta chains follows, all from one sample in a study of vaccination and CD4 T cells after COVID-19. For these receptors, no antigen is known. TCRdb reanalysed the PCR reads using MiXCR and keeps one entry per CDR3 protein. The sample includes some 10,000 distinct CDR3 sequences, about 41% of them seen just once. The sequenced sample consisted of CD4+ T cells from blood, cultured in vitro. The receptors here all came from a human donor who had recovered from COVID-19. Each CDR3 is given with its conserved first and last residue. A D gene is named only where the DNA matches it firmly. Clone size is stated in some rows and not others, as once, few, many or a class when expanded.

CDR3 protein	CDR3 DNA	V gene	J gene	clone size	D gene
CASSLARSPYGYTF	TGTGCCAGCAGCTTGGCCAGGTCGCCCTATGGCTACACCTTC	TRBV5-4	TRBJ1-2	-	-
CASRMGTGPPSYEQYF	TGTGCCAGCAGAATGGGGACAGGGCCTCCCTCCTACGAGCAGTACTTC	TRBV27	TRBJ2-7	-	TRBD1
CASSYPGGLPSPLHF	TGTGCCAGCAGTTACCCAGGGGGCTTGCCTTCACCCCTCCACTTT	TRBV6-5	TRBJ1-6	-	TRBD1
CASSRNRDRTYEQYF	TGTGCCAGTAGTAGAAACCGGGACCGAACCTACGAGCAGTACTTC	TRBV19	TRBJ2-7	-	-
CASKQEVNSPLHF	TGTGCCAGCAAACAGGAAGTGAATTCACCCCTCCACTTT	TRBV6-1	TRBJ1-6	few	-
CASSNGQNYNSPLHF	TGTGCCAGTAGTAATGGACAGAACTATAATTCACCCCTCCACTTT	TRBV19	TRBJ1-6	-	-
CASTPTGDNSPLHF	TGTGCCAGCACTCCGACAGGGGACAATTCACCCCTCCACTTT	TRBV7-9	TRBJ1-6	-	TRBD1
CASSLNGLAVEQYF	TGTGCCAGCAGTTTAAACGGACTAGCTGTCGAGCAGTACTTC	TRBV28	TRBJ2-7	-	TRBD2
CASSIQGDTGELFF	TGTGCCAGCAGTATCCAGGGTGACACCGGGGAGCTGTTTTTT	TRBV6-1	TRBJ2-2	few	-
CAARGRINYGYTF	TGTGCCGCAAGAGGGAGAATAAACTATGGCTACACCTTC	TRBV19	TRBJ1-2	few	-
CASSPPSLENYGYTF	TGTGCCAGCTCACCACCGTCGCTCGAGAACTATGGCTACACCTTC	TRBV18	TRBJ1-2	-	-
CASRYTGLAKNIQYF	TGTGCCAGCAGATACACAGGTCTAGCCAAAAACATTCAGTACTTC	TRBV5-6	TRBJ2-4	-	-
CASRGTGMNTEAFF	TGTGCCAGCAGAGGGACAGGGATGAACACTGAAGCTTTCTTT	TRBV25-1	TRBJ1-1	-	TRBD1
CASSQSTPTLCEQYF	TGCGCCAGCAGTCAATCAACTCCGACCCTTTGCGAGCAGTACTTC	TRBV23-1	TRBJ2-7	-	-
CAWKTKGRGGGYTF	TGTGCCTGGAAAACTAAGGGACGGGGGGGTGGCTACACCTTC	TRBV30	TRBJ1-2	-	-
CASSNDRSYNSPLHF	TGTGCCAGCAGTAACGACAGGAGTTATAATTCACCCCTCCACTTT	TRBV6-1	TRBJ1-6	-	-
CATSRDPTGLFQETQYF	TGTGCCACCAGCAGAGACCCGACAGGGTTGTTCCAAGAGACCCAGTACTTC	TRBV15	TRBJ2-5	few	TRBD1
CASSAQPTGEETQYF	TGTGCCAGCAGCGCTCAACCGACAGGAGAAGAGACCCAGTACTTC	TRBV9	TRBJ2-5	-	-
CASKGQGYGYTF	TGTGCCAGTAAGGGACAGGGGTATGGCTACACCTTC	TRBV19	TRBJ1-2	-	TRBD1
CASIRQGTDTQYF	TGTGCCAGCATCCGACAGGGCACAGATACGCAGTATTTT	TRBV25-1	TRBJ2-3	-	-
CASSFPNTGELFF	TGTGCCAGCAGCTTCCCGAACACCGGGGAGCTGTTTTTT	TRBV11-2	TRBJ2-2	-	-
CASREGAAGELFF	TGTGCCAGCAGGGAGGGGGCAGCCGGGGAGCTGTTTTTT	TRBV6-1	TRBJ2-2	-	-
CASSSRTARTEAFF	TGTGCCAGCAGCTCCCGGACAGCGAGGACTGAAGCTTTCTTT	TRBV7-8	TRBJ1-1	few	-
CASSLEGASTQHF	TGCGCCAGCAGCTTGGAGGGGGCCAGCACCCAGCATTTT	TRBV5-1	TRBJ1-5	-	TRBD1
CASSLIVGPGTEAFF	TGTGCCAGCAGCTTAATCGTAGGGCCGGGCACTGAAGCTTTCTTT	TRBV11-2	TRBJ1-1	-	-
CASSYGTSGGQETQYF	TGTGCCAGCAGTTACGGGACTAGCGGGGGCCAAGAGACCCAGTACTTC	TRBV6-5	TRBJ2-5	-	TRBD2